Given below is one T cell receptor (beta chain) in context. The sample originates from a study of OX40 agonist ivuxolimab in advanced cancers. The table came from immunoSEQ multiplex PCR; TCRdb's copy has only in-frame clones and leaves some out. The sample carries more than 95,000 clones, roughly 90% recorded once. Germline V gene sequence: CDR1 MNHNY, CDR2 SVGAGI (reference sequence). The CDR3 runs to 15 residues. Trimming pared 0 bases from V and 7 bases from J, leaving 13 bases between. Specimen: CD4+ or CD8+ T cells sorted from blood, collected in a trial of the OX40 agonist ivuxolimab. This chain uses TRBV6-6 with TRBJ1-5, with D tentatively TRBD1 (5 bases). The TCR sequence derives from an adult with an advanced solid tumor such as melanoma, head and neck, liver or kidney cancer. This CDR3 is CASSYSRGDLQPQHF. The CDR3 DNA reads as TGTGCCAGCAGTTACTCGAGGGGAGACTTACAGCCCCAGCATTTT.